The 6 T cell receptor beta chains reported below all come from one sample, sequenced in a study of neurological immune-mediated disorders. TCRdb re-called the 5' RACE reads with MiXCR, one entry per CDR3 protein. The data hold some 37,000 distinct CDR3 sequences, with over 12% observed a single time. Specimen: PBMCs. The receptors derive from a woman between 45 and 60 years old with HTLV-1-associated myelopathy (HAM/TSP).

This clonotype was picked up many times. This chain links TRBV5-1 with TRBJ2-5, with 12 bases matching TRBD2. The germline CDR1 and CDR2 sequences are SGHRS and YFSETQ. V shed 3 bases, J shed 3 bases, and the junction held 6 bases outside the gene matches. There are 16 residues in the CDR3. CDR3 sequence reads: CASSSLAGGMKETQYF. Written as DNA, the CDR3 is TGCGCCAGCAGCTCACTAGCGGGGGGTATGAAAGAGACCCAGTACTTC.

In this sample, this clonotype turned up many times. V gene TRBV20-1 combines with J gene TRBJ1-4; 7 nucleotides align to TRBD1. Per germline, CDR1 DFQATT and CDR2 SNEGSKA (reference sequence). The junction had 8 bases not matched to a gene; V was cut back by 6 bases and J by 1 base. CDR3 length: 15 residues. DNA for the CDR3: TGCAGTGCCCCAGGGGGTTTTGTAACTAATGAAAAACTGTTTTTT. Its translation: CSAPGGFVTNEKLFF.

This clonotype was detected ten times or more. V usage is TRBV12-3 or TRBV12-4 and J usage is TRBJ2-3; D is ambiguous. The V end was cut by 8 bases, the J end by 6 bases, with 15 bases between. This CDR3 has 13 residues. The DNA of the CDR3 is TGTGCCAGCTCAACTACCATGGCGGATACGCAGTATTTT. It translates to CASSTTMADTQYF.

This clonotype was detected many times. The chain is built from TRBV20-1 and TRBJ1-1, with unresolved D. The CDR3 spans 11 residues. The V gene lost 3 bases and the J gene lost 7 bases, with 9 bases spanning the gap. The germline CDR1 and CDR2 sequences are DFQATT and SNEGSKA (reference sequence). For the CDR3, the DNA is TGCAGTGCTAGTGGCCGGGGTGAAGCTTTCTTT. Encoded protein: CSASGRGEAFF.

This clonotype has ten or more counts. This chain joins TRBV7-3 and TRBJ1-3; unclear D gene. The germline V gene encodes CDR1 SGHTA and CDR2 FQGTGA. This CDR3 contains 14 residues. Deletions cut 5 bases from V and 2 bases from J, with 10 bases between. The CDR3 DNA is TGTGCCAGCAGCCTGGGGAGTACTGGAAACACCATATATTTT. Encoded protein: CASSLGSTGNTIYF. The full variable domain, in which reference TRBV7-3 and TRBJ1-3 provide the parts outside the CDR3, is GAGVSQTPSNKVTEKGKYVELRCDPISGHTALYWYRQSLGQGPEFLIYFQGTGAADDSGLPNDRFFAVRPEGSVSTLKIQRTERGDSAVYLCASSLGSTGNTIYFGEGSWLTVV.

This clonotype showed up many times. The chain joins TRBV27 to TRBJ2-5; D perhaps matches TRBD2 (6 bases). The V end lost 5 bases, the J end lost 4 bases, and 14 bases lay between the germline ends. This CDR3 spans 14 amino acids. Looked up from germline, CDR1 is MNHEY and CDR2 is SMNVEV (reference sequence). The CDR3 region has the DNA TGTGCCAGCAGTCCCACGGGAGCCGGAGAGACCCAGTACTTC. Translating gives CASSPTGAGETQYF.